These 5 T cell receptor beta chains came from one sample sequenced in a study of CD8+ T cells in alopecia areata. Noted treatment: oral pan-JAK inhibitor, 5-10 mg twice daily. The authors extracted RNA and reverse transcribed it into cDNA as the sequencing template. Sequencing was performed with immunoSEQ multiplex PCR; in TCRdb, only in-frame clones are kept and a portion is missing. The data show about 140,000 clones, 54% seen once. The specimen was CD8+ T cells sorted from blood, collected at week 4, from a patient treated with tofacitinib. Receptors originate from a human donor with alopecia areata.

This clone was recorded only once. The chain links TRBV30 to TRBJ2-3, with D perhaps matching TRBD2 (6 bases). V lost 0 bases and J lost 0, with 10 bases in between. Germline CDR1 reads GTSNPN; CDR2 reads SVGIG (reference sequence). The CDR3 covers 15 residues. For the CDR3, the DNA is TGTGCCTGGAGTGTAGGACTAACTAGCACAGATACGCAGTATTTT. Its protein is CAWSVGLTSTDTQYF. The full variable domain, its missing parts supplied by reference TRBV30 and TRBJ2-3, is SQTIHQWPATLVQPVGSPLSLECTVEGTSNPNLYWYRQAAGRGLQLLFYSVGIGQISSEVPQNLSASRPQDRQFILSSKKLLLSDSGFYLCAWSVGLTSTDTQYFGPGTRLTVL.

This clone was picked up a small number of times. The rearrangement uses TRBV27 and TRBJ2-7, with TRBD2 matching over 11 bases. CDR1 and CDR2 (germline): MNHEY, SMNVEV (reference sequence). The ends lost 6 bases at V and 3 bases at J; junction bases unmatched: 7. CDR3 length equals 15 residues. For the CDR3, the DNA is TGTGCCAGCAGCCGATCGACTAGCGGGAACTACGAGCAGTACTTC. Its protein product is CASSRSTSGNYEQYF.

The chain employs TRBV5-4 and TRBJ1-2; D unresolved. Germline V gene data show CDR1 as SGHNT and CDR2 as YYREEE (reference sequence). The CDR3 is 13 residues long. Trimming took off 0 bases at V and 5 bases at J, with 8 bases between the two ends. CDR3 residues: CASSLGSGYGYTF. DNA for the CDR3: TGTGCCAGCAGCTTGGGGTCAGGATATGGCTACACCTTC.

This chain links TRBV25-1 with TRBJ2-5; 7 nucleotides agree with TRBD1. This CDR3 region has 13 residues. The J segment lost 3 bases and the V segment lost 6 bases, leaving 4 bases of the junction unmatched. Germline CDR1 is MGHDK and CDR2 is SYGVNS. The DNA of the CDR3 is TGTGCCAGCAGAAGGACAGGAGAAGAGACCCAGTACTTC. This encodes CASRRTGEETQYF.

This clone was counted only a few times. This chain links TRBV4-2 with TRBJ2-1; 11 bases are a match to TRBD2. Germline CDR1 LGHNA, CDR2 YNFKEQ. Trimming cost V 0 bases and J 0 bases; bases outside gene matches: 10. The CDR3 contains 20 residues. The CDR3 protein is CASSQDPLAGGLSSYNEQFF. The CDR3 nucleotides read TGTGCCAGCAGCCAAGATCCCCTAGCGGGGGGCCTTAGCTCCTACAATGAGCAGTTCTTC.